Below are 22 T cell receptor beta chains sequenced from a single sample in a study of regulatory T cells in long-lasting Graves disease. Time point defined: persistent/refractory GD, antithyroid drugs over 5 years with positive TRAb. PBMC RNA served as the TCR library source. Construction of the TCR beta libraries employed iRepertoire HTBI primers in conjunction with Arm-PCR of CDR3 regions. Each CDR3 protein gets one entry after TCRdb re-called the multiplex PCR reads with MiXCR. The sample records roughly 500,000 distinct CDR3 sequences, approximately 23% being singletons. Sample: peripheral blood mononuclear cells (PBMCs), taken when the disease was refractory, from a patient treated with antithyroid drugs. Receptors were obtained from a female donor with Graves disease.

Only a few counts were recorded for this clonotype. This CDR3 reads CASSTVAGGSEQYF. The CDR3, as DNA: TGTGCCAGCAGCACCGTAGCGGGAGGTAGCGAGCAGTACTTC. This chain joins TRBV7-2 and TRBJ2-7; 10 nucleotides align to TRBD2. Trimming removed 5 bases from V and 6 bases from J; junction bases left unmatched: 7. This CDR3 has 14 residues. Per the germline V gene, CDR1 is SGHTA and CDR2 is FQGNSA.

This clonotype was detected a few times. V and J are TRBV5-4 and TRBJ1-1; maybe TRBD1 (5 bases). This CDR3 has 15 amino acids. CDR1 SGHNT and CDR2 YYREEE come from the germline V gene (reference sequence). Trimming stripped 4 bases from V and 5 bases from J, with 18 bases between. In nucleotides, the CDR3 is TGTGCCAGCAGCGATTCGGGACGGCGAGGGACTGAAGCTTTCTTT. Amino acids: CASSDSGRRGTEAFF.

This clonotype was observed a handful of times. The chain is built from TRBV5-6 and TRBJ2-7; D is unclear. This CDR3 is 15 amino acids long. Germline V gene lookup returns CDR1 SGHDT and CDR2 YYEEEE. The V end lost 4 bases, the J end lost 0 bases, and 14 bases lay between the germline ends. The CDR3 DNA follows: TGTGCCAGCAGCCCACGCGCCTCCAGCTCCTACGAGCAGTACTTC. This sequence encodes CASSPRASSSYEQYF.

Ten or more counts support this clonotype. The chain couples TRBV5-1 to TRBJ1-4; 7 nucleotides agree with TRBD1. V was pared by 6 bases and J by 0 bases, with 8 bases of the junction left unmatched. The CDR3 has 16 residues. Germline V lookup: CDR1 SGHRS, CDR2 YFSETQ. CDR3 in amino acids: CASTTGTATTNEKLFF. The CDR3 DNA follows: TGCGCCAGCACCACCGGGACAGCTACAACTAATGAAAAACTGTTTTTT. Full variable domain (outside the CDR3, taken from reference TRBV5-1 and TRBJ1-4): KAGVTQTPRYLIKTRGQQVTLSCSPISGHRSVSWYQQTPGQGLQFLFEYFSETQRNKGNFPGRFSGRQFSNSRSEMNVSTLELGDSALYLCASTTGTATTNEKLFFGSGTQLSVL.

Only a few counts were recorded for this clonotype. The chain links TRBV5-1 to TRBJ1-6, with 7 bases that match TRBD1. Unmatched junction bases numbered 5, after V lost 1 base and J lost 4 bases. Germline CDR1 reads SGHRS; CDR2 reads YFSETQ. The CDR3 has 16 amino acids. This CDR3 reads CASSLQGDRYNSPLHF. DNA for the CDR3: TGCGCCAGCAGCTTGCAAGGGGACAGATATAATTCACCCCTCCACTTT. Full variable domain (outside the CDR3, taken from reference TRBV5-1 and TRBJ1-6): KAGVTQTPRYLIKTRGQQVTLSCSPISGHRSVSWYQQTPGQGLQFLFEYFSETQRNKGNFPGRFSGRQFSNSRSEMNVSTLELGDSALYLCASSLQGDRYNSPLHFGNGTRLTVT.

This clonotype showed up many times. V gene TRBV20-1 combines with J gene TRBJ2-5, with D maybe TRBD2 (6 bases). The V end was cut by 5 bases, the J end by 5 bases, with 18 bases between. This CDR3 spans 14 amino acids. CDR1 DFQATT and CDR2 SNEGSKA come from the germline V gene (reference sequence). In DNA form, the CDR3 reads TGCAGTGCTCCCCGGGGAGGAGCCCTTGAGACCCAGTACTTC. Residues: CSAPRGGALETQYF.

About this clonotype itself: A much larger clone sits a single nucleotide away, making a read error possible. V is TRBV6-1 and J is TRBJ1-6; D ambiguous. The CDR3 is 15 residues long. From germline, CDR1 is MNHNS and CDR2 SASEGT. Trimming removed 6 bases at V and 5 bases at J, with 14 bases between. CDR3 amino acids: CASRGPYGDNSPLHF. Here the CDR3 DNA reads TGTGCCAGCAGGGGCCCGTACGGAGATAATTCACCCCTCCACTTT.

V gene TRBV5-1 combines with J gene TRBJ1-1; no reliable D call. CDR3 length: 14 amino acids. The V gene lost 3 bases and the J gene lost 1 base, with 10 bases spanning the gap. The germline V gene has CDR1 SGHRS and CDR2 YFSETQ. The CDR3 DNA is TGCGCCAGCAGCTCGGGGATAGGGAACACTGAAGCTTTCTTT. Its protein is CASSSGIGNTEAFF.

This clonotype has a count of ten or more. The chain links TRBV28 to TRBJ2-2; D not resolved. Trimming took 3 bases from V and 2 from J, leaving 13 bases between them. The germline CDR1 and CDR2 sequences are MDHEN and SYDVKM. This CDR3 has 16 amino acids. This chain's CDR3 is CASSLSGTPNTGELFF. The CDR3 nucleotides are TGTGCCAGCAGTTTGAGTGGAACACCAAACACCGGGGAGCTGTTTTTT.

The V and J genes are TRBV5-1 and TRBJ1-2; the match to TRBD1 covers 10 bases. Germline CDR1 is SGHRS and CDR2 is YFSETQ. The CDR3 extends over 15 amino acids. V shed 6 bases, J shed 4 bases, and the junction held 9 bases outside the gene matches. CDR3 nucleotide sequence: TGCGCCAGCACCCAGGGTTGGGACAGGGGCTATGGCTACACCTTC. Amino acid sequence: CASTQGWDRGYGYTF.

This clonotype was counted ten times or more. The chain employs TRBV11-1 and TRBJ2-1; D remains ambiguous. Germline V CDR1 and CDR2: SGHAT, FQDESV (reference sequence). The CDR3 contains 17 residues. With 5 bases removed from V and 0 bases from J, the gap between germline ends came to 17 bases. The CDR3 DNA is TGTGCCAGCAGCCCTGGCTGGGGATCAAGCTCCTACAATGAGCAGTTCTTC. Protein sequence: CASSPGWGSSSYNEQFF.

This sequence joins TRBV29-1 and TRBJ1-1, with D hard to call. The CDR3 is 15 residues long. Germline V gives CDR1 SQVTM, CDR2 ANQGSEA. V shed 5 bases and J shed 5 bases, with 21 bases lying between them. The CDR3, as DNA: TGCAGCGTTTCGCTGGGTACCCCTCATGGAACTGAAGCTTTCTTT. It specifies CSVSLGTPHGTEAFF. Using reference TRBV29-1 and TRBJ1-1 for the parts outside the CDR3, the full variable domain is SAVISQKPSRDICQRGTSLTIQCQVDSQVTMMFWYRQQPGQSLTLIATANQGSEATYESGFVIDKFPISRPNLTFSTLTVSNMSPEDSSIYLCSVSLGTPHGTEAFFGQGTRLTVV.

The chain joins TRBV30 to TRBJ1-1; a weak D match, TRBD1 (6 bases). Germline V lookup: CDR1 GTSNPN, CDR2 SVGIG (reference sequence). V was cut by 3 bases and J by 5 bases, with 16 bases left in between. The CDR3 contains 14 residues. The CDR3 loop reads CAWSPGGAYTEAFF. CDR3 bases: TGTGCCTGGAGCCCCGGGGGGGCTTATACTGAAGCTTTCTTT.

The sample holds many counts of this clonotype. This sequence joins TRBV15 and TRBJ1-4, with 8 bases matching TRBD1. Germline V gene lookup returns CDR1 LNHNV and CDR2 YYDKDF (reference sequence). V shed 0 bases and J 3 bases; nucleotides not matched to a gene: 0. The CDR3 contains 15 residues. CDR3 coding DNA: TGTGCCACCAGCAGAGAACAGGGGGCTAATGAAAAACTGTTTTTT. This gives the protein CATSREQGANEKLFF.

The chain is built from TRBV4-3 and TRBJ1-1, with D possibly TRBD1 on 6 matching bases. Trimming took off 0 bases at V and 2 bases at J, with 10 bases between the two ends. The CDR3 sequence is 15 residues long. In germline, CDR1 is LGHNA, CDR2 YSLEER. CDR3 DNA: TGCGCCAGCAGCCAAGATTGGGGGACAAACACTGAAGCTTTCTTT. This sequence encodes CASSQDWGTNTEAFF.

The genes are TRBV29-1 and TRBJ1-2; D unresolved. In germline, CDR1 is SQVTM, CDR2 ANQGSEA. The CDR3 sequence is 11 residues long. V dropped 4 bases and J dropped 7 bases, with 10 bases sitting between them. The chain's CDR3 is CSVVWGGGYTF. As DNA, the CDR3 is TGCAGCGTTGTATGGGGTGGTGGCTACACCTTC.

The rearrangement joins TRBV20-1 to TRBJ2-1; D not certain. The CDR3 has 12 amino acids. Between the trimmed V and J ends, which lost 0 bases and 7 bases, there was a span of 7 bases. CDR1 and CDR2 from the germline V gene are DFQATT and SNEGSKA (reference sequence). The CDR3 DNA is TGCAGTGCTAGAGAGGGCTGGAATGAGCAGTTCTTC. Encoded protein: CSAREGWNEQFF.

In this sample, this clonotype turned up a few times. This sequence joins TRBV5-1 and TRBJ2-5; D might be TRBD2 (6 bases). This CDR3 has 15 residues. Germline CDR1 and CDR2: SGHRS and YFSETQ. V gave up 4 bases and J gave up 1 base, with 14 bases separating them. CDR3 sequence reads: CASSVRTTPQETQYF. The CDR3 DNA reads TGCGCCAGCAGCGTGAGGACTACACCCCAAGAGACCCAGTACTTC. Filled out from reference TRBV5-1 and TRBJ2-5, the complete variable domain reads KAGVTQTPRYLIKTRGQQVTLSCSPISGHRSVSWYQQTPGQGLQFLFEYFSETQRNKGNFPGRFSGRQFSNSRSEMNVSTLELGDSALYLCASSVRTTPQETQYFGPGTRLLVL.

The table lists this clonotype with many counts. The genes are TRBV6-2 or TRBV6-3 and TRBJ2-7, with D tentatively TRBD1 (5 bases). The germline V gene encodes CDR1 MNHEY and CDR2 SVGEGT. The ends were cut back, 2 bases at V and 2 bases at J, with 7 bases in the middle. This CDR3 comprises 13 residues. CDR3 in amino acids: CASSYQTAYEQYF. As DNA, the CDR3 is TGTGCCAGCAGTTACCAGACAGCCTACGAGCAGTACTTC.

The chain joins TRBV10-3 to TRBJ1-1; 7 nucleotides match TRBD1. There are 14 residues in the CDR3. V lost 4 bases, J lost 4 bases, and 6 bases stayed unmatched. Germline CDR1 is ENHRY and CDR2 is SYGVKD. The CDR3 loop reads CAISALQGVTEAFF. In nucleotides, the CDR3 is TGTGCCATCAGTGCTCTGCAGGGGGTCACTGAAGCTTTCTTT.

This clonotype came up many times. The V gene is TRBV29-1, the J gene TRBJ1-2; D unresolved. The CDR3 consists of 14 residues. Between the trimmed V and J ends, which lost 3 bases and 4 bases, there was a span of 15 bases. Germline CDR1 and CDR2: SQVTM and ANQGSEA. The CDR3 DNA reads TGCAGCGTTGACTTAGGTCAGCAAGCCTATGGCTACACCTTC. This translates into CSVDLGQQAYGYTF. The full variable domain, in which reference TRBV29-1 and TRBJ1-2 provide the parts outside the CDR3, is SAVISQKPSRDICQRGTSLTIQCQVDSQVTMMFWYRQQPGQSLTLIATANQGSEATYESGFVIDKFPISRPNLTFSTLTVSNMSPEDSSIYLCSVDLGQQAYGYTFGSGTRLTVV.

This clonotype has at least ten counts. This CDR3 is CASGRRGLSGNTIYF. Here the CDR3 DNA reads TGTGCCAGCGGTCGGAGGGGCCTCTCTGGAAACACCATATATTTT. This chain connects TRBV12-3 or TRBV12-4 to TRBJ1-3, with a possible D match to TRBD1 (5 bases). Trimming removed 8 bases at V and 0 bases at J, with 14 bases between. There are 15 residues in the CDR3.